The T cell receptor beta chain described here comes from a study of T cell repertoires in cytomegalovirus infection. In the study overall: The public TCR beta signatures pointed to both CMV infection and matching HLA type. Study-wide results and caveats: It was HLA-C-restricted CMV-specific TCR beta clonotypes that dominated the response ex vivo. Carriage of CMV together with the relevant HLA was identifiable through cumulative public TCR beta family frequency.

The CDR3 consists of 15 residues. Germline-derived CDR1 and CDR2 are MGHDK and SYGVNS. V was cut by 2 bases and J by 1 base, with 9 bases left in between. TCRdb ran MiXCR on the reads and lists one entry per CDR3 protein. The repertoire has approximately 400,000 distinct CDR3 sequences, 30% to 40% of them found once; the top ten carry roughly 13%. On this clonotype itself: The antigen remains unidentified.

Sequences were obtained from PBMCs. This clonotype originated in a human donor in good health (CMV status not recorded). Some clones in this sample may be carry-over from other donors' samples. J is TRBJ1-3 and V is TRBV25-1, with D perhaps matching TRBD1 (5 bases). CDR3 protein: CASSENRQSGNTIYF. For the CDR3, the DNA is TGTGCCAGCAGTGAAAACCGACAGTCTGGAAACACCATATATTTT.